What follows is one T cell receptor (beta chain) and its context. Its antigen remains unidentified. Control samples came 1 year after myeloablative marrow transplants with methotrexate plus calcineurin inhibitor. This entry is derived from a study of T cells after posttransplantation cyclophosphamide. Study findings and constraints: TRB clonality was highly associated with recipient CMV seropositivity and reactivation. Skin or GI-infiltrating T cells shared few TRB sequences with blood.

V lost 3 bases, J lost 2 bases, and 10 bases lay in between. The CDR3 length is 14 residues. The germline V gene has CDR1 SEHNR and CDR2 FQNEAQ (reference sequence). Clones were sequenced by immunoSEQ multiplex PCR, and TCRdb holds only the in-frame ones, with some missing. The repertoire consists of 19,000 or so clones, with approximately 83% occurring once and the leading ten covering about 2%. The chain uses TRBV7-9 and TRBJ1-1; a weak D match, TRBD1 (5 bases). The sequencing used PBMCs, collected 350 to 400 days after allogeneic stem cell transplant with calcineurin inhibitor and methotrexate. This clonotype was sampled from a female patient younger than 45 who received an allogeneic stem cell transplant from an unrelated donor, was CMV-positive, and had acute and chronic GVHD. Some T cells may be transferred from the graft donor. The CDR3 protein is CASSFFQGNTEAFF. Written as DNA, the CDR3 is TGTGCCAGCAGCTTTTTCCAGGGCAACACTGAAGCTTTCTTT.